Shown below are 28 T cell receptor beta chains from a single sample sequenced in a study of T cell changes during pregnancy in multiple sclerosis. Sequenced by immunoSEQ multiplex PCR; TCRdb stores in-frame clones only, minus some. The table has tens of thousands of clones, 92% seen once. The source material was peripheral blood, sampled in the second trimester of pregnancy. The receptors shown here come from a female donor with multiple sclerosis, enrolled in a pregnancy study.

This clone was seen only once. V and J are TRBV7-2 and TRBJ1-2; 8 nucleotides line up with TRBD1. The CDR3 is 17 residues long. V was pared by 5 bases and J by 2 bases, with 13 bases of the junction left unmatched. CDR1 is SGHTA and CDR2 is FQGNSA in the germline V gene. The CDR3 protein is CASSLNIAGGVNYGYTF. Here the CDR3 DNA reads TGTGCCAGCAGCCTTAACATAGCAGGGGGCGTCAACTATGGCTACACCTTC.

The rearrangement uses TRBV5-1 and TRBJ2-2; D gene unclear. The V end lost 0 bases, the J end lost 9 bases, and 15 bases lay between the germline ends. The CDR3 is made up of 15 amino acids. The germline V gene has CDR1 SGHRS and CDR2 YFSETQ. CDR3 in amino acids: CASSLDPSASWELFF. For the CDR3, the DNA is TGCGCCAGCAGCTTGGACCCCTCAGCGTCGTGGGAGCTGTTTTTT.

This chain uses TRBV19 with TRBJ1-5, with D possibly being TRBD1 (6 bases). Germline V lookup: CDR1 LNHDA, CDR2 SQIVND (reference sequence). The CDR3 loop spans 16 amino acids. The V end was cut by 5 bases, the J end by 2 bases, with 16 bases between. In DNA, the CDR3 is TGTGCCAGTAGTCCTAGGGGGAGTGGGGGCAATCAGCCCCAGCATTTT. Protein sequence: CASSPRGSGGNQPQHF.

The rearrangement links TRBV7-9 to TRBJ1-1; tentatively, D is TRBD1 (5 bases). This CDR3 comprises 16 residues. Germline CDR1 SEHNR, CDR2 FQNEAQ (reference sequence). The V end was cut by 4 bases, the J end by 6 bases, with 21 bases between. The CDR3 DNA sequence: TGTGCCAGCAGCTCCTGGTCTGGGGGGATATTACCTGAAGCTTTCTTT. It is translated as CASSSWSGGILPEAFF. The complete variable domain, with remaining parts taken from reference TRBV7-9 and TRBJ1-1, reads DTGVSQNPRHKITKRGQNVTFRCDPISEHNRLYWYRQTLGQGPEFLTYFQNEAQLEKSRLLSDRFSAERPKGSFSTLEIQRTEQGDSAMYLCASSSWSGGILPEAFFGQGTRLTVV.

The J gene is TRBJ2-1, the V gene TRBV7-9, with 8 bases aligning to TRBD1. The junction had 15 bases not matched to a gene; V was cut back by 5 bases and J by 15 bases. The CDR3 contains 14 residues. Germline V CDR1 and CDR2: SEHNR, FQNEAQ (reference sequence). This CDR3 reads CASSESGGSRPPFF. The CDR3 region has the DNA TGTGCCAGCAGCGAATCAGGGGGCAGCCGTCCTCCGTTCTTC.

The chain employs TRBV5-4 and TRBJ2-1; D perhaps matches TRBD1 (5 bases). Looked up from germline, CDR1 is SGHNT and CDR2 is YYREEE (reference sequence). This CDR3 has 16 residues. Trimming removed 0 bases from V and 3 bases from J, with 13 bases in between. The CDR3 nucleotides are TGTGCCAGCAGCTTGGGGGGCGCCGCGCTCTACAATGAGCAGTTCTTC. Translating gives CASSLGGAALYNEQFF.

V gene TRBV19 combines with J gene TRBJ2-7; the match to TRBD1 covers 8 bases. This CDR3 comprises 13 residues. CDR1 is LNHDA and CDR2 is SQIVND in the germline V gene (reference sequence). V shed 5 bases and J 5 bases; nucleotides not matched to a gene: 5. This CDR3 reads CASSARGLDEQYF. In DNA, the CDR3 is TGTGCCAGTAGTGCCAGGGGGCTGGACGAGCAGTACTTC.

V is TRBV6-7 and J is TRBJ2-5; 7 bases agree with TRBD2. TRBV6-7 is an open reading frame, and its role is uncertain. The CDR3 runs 16 residues. V lost 6 bases and J lost 3; bases outside the gene matches: 13. DNA of the CDR3: TGTGCCAGCAGGGCTACTAGCGAGGAGGGAAAAGAGACCCAGTACTTC. This codes for CASRATSEEGKETQYF.

This chain links TRBV6-5 with TRBJ1-2; 10 bases agree with TRBD1. The CDR3 is 14 amino acids. The trim removed 6 bases at V and 7 bases at J, leaving 8 bases unmatched. Germline loops: CDR1 MNHEY, CDR2 SVGAGI. CDR3 residues: CASSPSGTGVGYTF. The CDR3 bases are TGTGCCAGCAGCCCCAGTGGGACAGGGGTTGGCTACACCTTC.

This chain links TRBV29-1 with TRBJ1-1, with TRBD1 identical over 8 bases. The CDR3 is 12 residues long. Germline CDR1 and CDR2: SQVTM and ANQGSEA. Trimming at V came to 5 bases and at J to 6 bases, leaving 5 bases not matched to a gene. The CDR3 bases are TGCAGCGTTAGGCAGGGGGCCGCTGAAGCTTTCTTT. Its translation is CSVRQGAAEAFF.

The chain has TRBV7-3 and TRBJ2-1; possibly TRBD1 for D (5 bases). V was clipped by 3 bases and J by 9 bases, with 18 bases between them. Germline CDR1 and CDR2: SGHTA and FQGTGA. This CDR3 is 15 amino acids long. The CDR3 sequence: CASSFAGYGFCEQFF. The DNA for the CDR3 is TGTGCCAGCAGCTTTGCAGGGTATGGCTTCTGTGAGCAGTTCTTC.

The chain carries TRBV6-1 and TRBJ2-2, with a possible D match to TRBD2 (6 bases). V was cut by 4 bases and J by 2 bases, with 14 bases left in between. Germline V CDR1 and CDR2: MNHNS, SASEGT. This CDR3 comprises 16 residues. The CDR3 region has the DNA TGTGCCAGCAGTGGGGGACTCTGGGTTAACACCGGGGAGCTGTTTTTT. Its protein product is CASSGGLWVNTGELFF.

The chain has TRBV29-1 and TRBJ2-5; weak D call: TRBD1 (5 bases). The V gene lost 4 bases and the J gene lost 2 bases, with 14 bases spanning the gap. The germline V gene encodes CDR1 SQVTM and CDR2 ANQGSEA. CDR3 length: 14 amino acids. CDR3 nucleotide sequence: TGCAGCGTTGCTCGATGGACAAAACAAGAGACCCAGTACTTC. Translating gives CSVARWTKQETQYF.

This chain uses TRBV4-3 with TRBJ1-3, with a tentative D call TRBD1 (5 bases). Trimming shortened V by 3 bases and J by 1 base, and 10 bases separated the two germline ends. The CDR3 contains 15 residues. Germline CDR1 and CDR2: LGHNA and YSLEER. CDR3 bases: TGCGCCAGCAGCCAGGGAAAGGGGTCTGGAAACACCATATATTTT. It translates to CASSQGKGSGNTIYF.

The rearrangement joins TRBV18 to TRBJ1-5, with a weak D call TRBD1 (5 bases). The length of the CDR3 is 14 residues. The germline gives CDR1 KGHSH, CDR2 LQKENI. V lost 8 bases to trimming and J lost 4 bases, with 15 bases between them. CDR3 region: CASAQGGQNQPQHF. The DNA for the CDR3 is TGTGCCAGCGCCCAGGGTGGTCAAAATCAGCCCCAGCATTTT. The whole variable domain, remainder taken from reference TRBV18 and TRBJ1-5, is NAGVMQNPRHLVRRRGQEARLRCSPMKGHSHVYWYRQLPEEGLKFMVYLQKENIIDESGMPKERFSAEFPKEGPSILRIQQVVRGDSAAYFCASAQGGQNQPQHFGDGTRLSIL.

The chain is built from TRBV29-1 and TRBJ1-1; D remains unclear. V lost 5 bases, J lost 0 bases, and 16 bases lay in between. This CDR3 has 15 residues. Germline assignment: CDR1 SQVTM and CDR2 ANQGSEA. CDR3 nucleotide sequence: TGCAGCGTTCCGAGAGCCGGTAACTTGAACACTGAAGCTTTCTTT. It yields the protein CSVPRAGNLNTEAFF.

This clone was picked up one time. The V gene is TRBV11-2, the J gene TRBJ2-1, with 7 bases fitting TRBD2. Germline assignment: CDR1 SGHAT and CDR2 FQNNGV. V dropped 2 bases and J dropped 11; count of bases not matched to a gene: 3. This CDR3 region has 12 residues. CDR3 sequence reads: CASSLWEGKQFF. CDR3 bases: TGTGCCAGCAGCTTATGGGAGGGCAAGCAGTTCTTC.

This clone was detected only a few times. The chain couples TRBV19 to TRBJ2-7; 10 bases map to TRBD1. Germline-derived CDR1 and CDR2 are LNHDA and SQIVND (reference sequence). Germline trimming cut 7 bases from V and 7 bases from J; bases unmatched to any gene: 4. The CDR3 consists of 12 residues. CDR3 sequence (DNA): TGTGCCAGTAAGACAGGGGGCGGGGAGCAGTACTTC. Translating gives CASKTGGGEQYF.

The chain has TRBV7-2 and TRBJ2-5; the match to TRBD2 covers 11 bases. The V gene end was trimmed by 7 bases and the J gene end by 3 bases; junction bases not matched to a gene: 7. The CDR3 runs to 15 residues. The germline V gene has CDR1 SGHTA and CDR2 FQGNSA. The CDR3 DNA reads TGTGCCAGCACCAGACTAGCGGGGATTGAAGAGACCCAGTACTTC. The encoded protein is CASTRLAGIEETQYF.

This clone was recorded a few times. The V and J genes are TRBV30 and TRBJ1-1; the D is unclear. Trimming pared 5 bases from V and 3 bases from J, leaving 10 bases between. Germline-derived CDR1 and CDR2 are GTSNPN and SVGIG (reference sequence). This CDR3 contains 12 residues. The CDR3, as DNA: TGTGCCTGGGGAGGTACGGACACTGAAGCTTTCTTT. As protein: CAWGGTDTEAFF.

The chain joins TRBV15 to TRBJ2-7; 8 nucleotides line up with TRBD2. V shed 5 bases, J shed 0 bases, and the junction held 3 bases outside the gene matches. Germline V gene data show CDR1 as LNHNV and CDR2 as YYDKDF (reference sequence). CDR3 size: 14 residues. The CDR3 DNA is TGTGCCACCAGCTCGGGGGGGACCTCCTACGAGCAGTACTTC. It translates to CATSSGGTSYEQYF.

The gene calls are TRBV9 and TRBJ2-2; D possibly corresponds to TRBD1 (6 bases). Per germline, CDR1 SGDLS and CDR2 YYNGEE. The CDR3 spans 16 residues. V was cut by 4 bases and J by 1 base, with 14 bases left in between. CDR3 DNA: TGTGCCAGCAGCCTCCGACAGGTTGGGAACACCGGGGAGCTGTTTTTT. It codes for CASSLRQVGNTGELFF.

The chain couples TRBV18 to TRBJ1-1; TRBD1 agrees at 7 bases. After removal of 1 base from V and 3 bases from J, the junction contained 17 bases not matched to a gene. This CDR3 contains 19 residues. The germline V gene has CDR1 KGHSH and CDR2 LQKENI. DNA of the CDR3: TGTGCCAGCTCACCACAGAGAATTCAGGGGGAAGGCGGGGACACTGAAGCTTTCTTT. This translates into CASSPQRIQGEGGDTEAFF.

The rearrangement uses TRBV19 and TRBJ2-1; TRBD2 matches 8 bases. This CDR3 is 14 amino acids long. Germline assignment: CDR1 LNHDA and CDR2 SQIVND (reference sequence). With V trimmed by 10 bases and J by 6 bases, 11 bases remained unmatched. CDR3 region: CATRRTSSVNEQFF. The CDR3 nucleotides are TGTGCCACACGGAGGACTAGCAGTGTCAATGAGCAGTTCTTC.

This chain links TRBV2 with TRBJ1-3; possibly TRBD1 for D (6 bases). The CDR3 length is 16 residues. Trimming removed 6 bases from V and 1 base from J, with 16 bases in between. Germline CDR1 reads SNHLY; CDR2 reads FYNNEI. CDR3 DNA sequence: TGTGCCAGCAGAGCCCGGACAGCCGTATCTGGAAACACCATATATTTT. Residues: CASRARTAVSGNTIYF.

The J gene is TRBJ1-2, the V gene TRBV2; 7 bases match TRBD1. Germline CDR1 SNHLY, CDR2 FYNNEI. The CDR3 covers 13 residues. Trimming took 4 bases from V and 5 from J; bases not matched to a gene: 4. The CDR3 region has the DNA TGTGCCAGCAGTGGGGGACAGCAATATGGCTACACCTTC. This gives the protein CASSGGQQYGYTF.

The chain carries TRBV7-6 and TRBJ2-1, with D maybe TRBD1 (5 bases). Germline CDR1 is SGHVS and CDR2 is FNYEAQ. The CDR3 length is 16 residues. V lost 1 base and J lost 4, with 14 bases in between. CDR3 region: CASSLEGQGLYNEQFF. DNA of the CDR3: TGTGCCAGCAGCTTAGAAGGGCAGGGCCTATACAATGAGCAGTTCTTC.

V is TRBV11-2 and J is TRBJ2-7; the match to TRBD2 covers 7 bases. J was trimmed by 3 bases and V by 6 bases; bases with no gene match: 11. The CDR3 has 15 amino acids. Germline V gene data show CDR1 as SGHAT and CDR2 as FQNNGV. The CDR3 nucleotides are TGTGCCAGCAGTCCGAACAGCGGGACGGTCTACGAGCAGTACTTC. This codes for CASSPNSGTVYEQYF.